A selection of T cell receptor beta chains follows, all from one sample in a study of human T cells and chemical hapten exposure. From the RACE reads, TCRdb called clonotypes with MiXCR, one entry per CDR3 protein. The sample has roughly 90,000 distinct CDR3 sequences, about 11% seen once; the top ten hold about 1%. This specimen was whole blood, taken in connection with sensitization to the hapten diphenylcyclopropenone (DPC). The receptors shown here come from a woman younger than 45 with alopecia areata. Some clones in this sample may be carry-over from other donors' samples. Each CDR3 is given with its conserved first and last residue. A D gene is named only where the DNA matches it firmly. The listing skips clone size in some rows; elsewhere it reads once, few, many or a size class.

CSLAGGSRYEQYF | TGCAGTTTAGCGGGAGGGAGTCGCTACGAGCAGTACTTC | many | TRBD2 | TRBJ2-7 | 13 | TRBV20-1
CAITDRGPYNEQFF | TGTGCCATAACCGACAGGGGTCCCTACAATGAGCAGTTCTTC | NA | TRBD1 | TRBJ2-1 | 14 | TRBV10-3
CASSQGLAGGPSTGELFF | TGCGCCAGCAGCCAAGGCCTAGCGGGAGGGCCGAGCACCGGGGAGCTGTTTTTT | many | TRBD2 | TRBJ2-2 | 18 | TRBV4-3
CSARGARSKGNEQFF | TGCAGTGCTAGAGGGGCGAGGAGTAAGGGCAATGAGCAGTTCTTC | many | NA | TRBJ2-1 | 15 | TRBV20-1
CASSHTGSNYGYTF | TGCGCCAGCAGCCACACAGGTTCTAACTATGGCTACACCTTC | NA | NA | TRBJ1-2 | 14 | TRBV4-3
CASSLSGDYNEQFF | TGTGCCAGCAGCTTGAGTGGGGACTACAATGAGCAGTTCTTC | few | NA | TRBJ2-1 | 14 | TRBV7-7
CASSPGTLSGEAFF | TGTGCCAGCTCCCCCGGGACTTTATCTGGTGAAGCTTTCTTT | many | NA | TRBJ1-1 | 14 | TRBV18
CASSIRTGYGETQYF | TGTGCCAGCAGTATACGGACAGGGTATGGAGAGACCCAGTACTTC | many | TRBD1 | TRBJ2-5 | 15 | TRBV12-3/TRBV12-4
CASSYSGGSYNEQFF | TGTGCCAGCAGTTACTCGGGAGGCTCCTACAATGAGCAGTTCTTC | many | NA | TRBJ2-1 | 15 | TRBV6-2/TRBV6-3
CASSPPTLAKNIQYF | TGTGCCAGCAGTCCCCCAACGTTAGCCAAAAACATTCAGTACTTC | many | NA | TRBJ2-4 | 15 | TRBV28
CASSKKRSEGAGYTF | TGTGCCAGCAGTAAAAAAAGGTCGGAGGGCGCGGGCTACACCTTC | NA | NA | TRBJ1-2 | 15 | TRBV28
CASSSAAGYSPLHF | TGTGCCAGCAGTAGCGCGGCAGGGTATTCACCCCTCCACTTT | few | NA | TRBJ1-6 | 14 | TRBV28
CASSLMGQGHSGANVLTF | TGTGCCAGCAGTCTGATGGGACAGGGGCACTCTGGGGCCAACGTCCTGACTTTC | many | TRBD1 | TRBJ2-6 | 18 | TRBV28
CSANHQWTGTNEQFF | TGCAGTGCTAACCATCAATGGACGGGAACCAATGAGCAGTTCTTC | many | NA | TRBJ2-1 | 15 | TRBV20-1
CSARGLAGLADTQYF | TGCAGTGCTAGAGGACTAGCGGGATTGGCAGATACGCAGTATTTT | few | TRBD2 | TRBJ2-3 | 15 | TRBV20-1
CASNPGGGSNTGELFF | TGTGCCAGCAACCCCGGGGGGGGTTCGAACACCGGGGAGCTGTTTTTT | many | TRBD2 | TRBJ2-2 | 16 | TRBV3-1
CAWSPGRGFTEAFF | TGTGCCTGGAGTCCCGGGCGAGGGTTCACTGAAGCTTTCTTT | NA | NA | TRBJ1-1 | 14 | TRBV30
CAISESVLNTEAFF | TGTGCCATCAGTGAGTCGGTACTGAACACTGAAGCTTTCTTT | many | NA | TRBJ1-1 | 14 | TRBV10-3
CAISPGTGQEQFF | TGTGCCATCAGTCCCGGGACAGGTCAGGAGCAGTTCTTC | few | TRBD1 | TRBJ2-1 | 13 | TRBV10-3
CSFRTGGRETQYF | TGCAGCTTCAGGACAGGGGGAAGAGAGACCCAGTACTTC | NA | TRBD1 | TRBJ2-5 | 13 | TRBV29-1
CASSQGFGELDTGELFF | TGTGCCAGCAGCCAAGGCTTCGGAGAGCTTGACACCGGGGAGCTGTTTTTT | NA | NA | TRBJ2-2 | 17 | TRBV4-2
CASSVLREGEQYF | TGTGCCAGCAGTGTACTCAGGGAAGGCGAGCAGTACTTC | NA | NA | TRBJ2-7 | 13 | TRBV2
CASSLRTSGLYYEQYF | TGTGCCAGCAGTCTAAGGACTAGCGGTCTCTACTACGAGCAGTACTTC | few | TRBD2 | TRBJ2-7 | 16 | TRBV28
CASSLSSFRGRGEQYF | TGTGCCAGCAGCTTAAGCTCTTTTAGGGGGCGCGGCGAGCAGTACTTC | many | TRBD1 | TRBJ2-7 | 16 | TRBV7-2
CSASEPPGGTNEILFF | TGCAGTGCTAGCGAACCCCCGGGGGGCACTAATGAAATACTGTTTTTT | NA | NA | TRBJ1-4 | 16 | TRBV20-1
CASESGTENTEAFF | TGCGCCAGCGAATCCGGGACCGAGAACACTGAAGCTTTCTTT | many | NA | TRBJ1-1 | 14 | TRBV5-1
CASSIDRGLQAGVPNEQFF | TGTGCCAGTAGTATAGACAGGGGACTTCAAGCGGGAGTTCCCAATGAGCAGTTCTTC | NA | TRBD2 | TRBJ2-1 | 19 | TRBV19
CASSQGQGTDTQYF | TGTGCCAGCAGCCAGGGACAGGGCACAGATACGCAGTATTTT | many | TRBD1 | TRBJ2-3 | 14 | TRBV3-1
CASSGRGYTF | TGTGCCAGCAGCGGCAGAGGCTACACCTTC | NA | NA | TRBJ1-2 | 10 | TRBV9
CSATGGPGLSYNEQFF | TGCAGTGCTACAGGGGGGCCCGGACTCTCCTACAATGAGCAGTTCTTC | NA | NA | TRBJ2-1 | 16 | TRBV20-1
CASSSGRENSPLHF | TGTGCCAGCAGCTCGGGACGGGAGAATTCACCCCTCCACTTT | many | NA | TRBJ1-6 | 14 | TRBV7-6
CASSQSGPQETQYF | TGTGCCAGCAGCCAAAGTGGCCCTCAAGAGACCCAGTACTTC | few | NA | TRBJ2-5 | 14 | TRBV16
CASSLGQGGNEQYF | TGTGCCAGCAGCTTGGGACAGGGGGGCAACGAGCAGTACTTC | few | TRBD1 | TRBJ2-7 | 14 | TRBV11-3
CARNSGHPLGYEQFF | TGTGCCCGGAACTCGGGCCACCCACTTGGATATGAGCAGTTCTTC | NA | NA | TRBJ2-1 | 15 | TRBV30
CASSPTAGSAEAFF | TGTGCCAGCTCACCCACCGCAGGGTCCGCTGAAGCTTTCTTT | many | NA | TRBJ1-1 | 14 | TRBV18
CASSLKRNRQFF | TGTGCCAGCAGTTTGAAGCGGAACAGGCAGTTCTTC | few | NA | TRBJ2-1 | 12 | TRBV28
CASSWTNSGANVLTF | TGTGCCAGCAGTTGGACTAACTCTGGGGCCAACGTCCTGACTTTC | many | NA | TRBJ2-6 | 15 | TRBV28
CASRSTGATEAFF | TGTGCCAGCAGATCGACAGGGGCCACTGAAGCTTTCTTT | NA | TRBD1 | TRBJ1-1 | 13 | TRBV6-2/TRBV6-3
CASSSGTHSSYNSPLHF | TGTGCCAGCAGCTCCGGGACACACAGCTCCTATAATTCACCCCTCCACTTT | many | NA | TRBJ1-6 | 17 | TRBV6-5
CASSDRTGYSPLHF | TGTGCCAGCAGTGATAGGACAGGATATTCACCCCTCCACTTT | many | TRBD1 | TRBJ1-6 | 14 | TRBV2
CASPWDREREKLFF | TGTGCCAGCCCCTGGGACAGGGAGAGAGAAAAACTGTTTTTT | NA | TRBD1 | TRBJ1-4 | 14 | TRBV27
CSVEKGGRETQYF | TGCAGCGTTGAAAAGGGTGGAAGAGAGACCCAGTACTTC | many | NA | TRBJ2-5 | 13 | TRBV29-1
CASSLPHIRGVDF | TGTGCCAGCAGTTTGCCCCACATCCGCGGGGTTGACTTC | NA | NA | TRBJ2-4 | 13 | TRBV28
CSAAQGGFAGNTIYF | TGCAGTGCTGCACAGGGCGGCTTTGCCGGAAACACCATATATTTT | many | NA | TRBJ1-3 | 15 | TRBV20-1
CASSPDRQEQFF | TGTGCCAGCTCACCGGACAGGCAGGAGCAGTTCTTC | few | TRBD1 | TRBJ2-1 | 12 | TRBV18
CASSFGGARQPQHF | TGTGCCAGCAGCTTTGGGGGGGCGCGACAGCCCCAGCATTTT | few | NA | TRBJ1-5 | 14 | TRBV7-2
CASSLVGQGMNTEAFF | TGTGCCAGCAGCTTAGTAGGGCAGGGGATGAACACTGAAGCTTTCTTT | NA | NA | TRBJ1-1 | 16 | TRBV7-2
CSARPLRGNEQFF | TGCAGTGCTAGACCTCTAAGGGGCAATGAGCAGTTCTTC | NA | NA | TRBJ2-1 | 13 | TRBV20-1
CASHVGLNTEAFF | TGTGCTAGCCACGTAGGGTTGAACACTGAAGCTTTCTTT | NA | NA | TRBJ1-1 | 13 | TRBV28
CASSPVSGFGSKQFF | TGTGCCAGCAGTCCCGTGTCGGGATTCGGGTCCAAGCAGTTCTTC | many | NA | TRBJ2-1 | 15 | TRBV7-6
CASSQVSENTEAFF | TGTGCCAGCAGCCAAGTATCCGAGAACACTGAAGCTTTCTTT | many | NA | TRBJ1-1 | 14 | TRBV4-2